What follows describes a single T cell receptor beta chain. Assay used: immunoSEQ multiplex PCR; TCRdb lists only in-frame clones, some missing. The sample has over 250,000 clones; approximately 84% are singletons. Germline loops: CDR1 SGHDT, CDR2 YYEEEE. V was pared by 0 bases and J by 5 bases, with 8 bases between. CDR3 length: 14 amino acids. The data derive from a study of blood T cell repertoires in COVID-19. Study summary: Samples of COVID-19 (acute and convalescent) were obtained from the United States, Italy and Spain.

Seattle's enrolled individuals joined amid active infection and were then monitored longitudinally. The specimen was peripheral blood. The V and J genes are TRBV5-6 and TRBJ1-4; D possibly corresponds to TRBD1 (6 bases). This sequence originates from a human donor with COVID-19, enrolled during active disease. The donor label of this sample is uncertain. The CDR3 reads CASSLAGVNEKLFF. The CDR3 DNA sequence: TGTGCCAGCAGCTTGGCAGGGGTCAATGAAAAACTGTTTTTT.